This T cell receptor (beta chain) emerged from a study of CD8 T cells in Susac syndrome. Germline values: CDR1 GTSNPN, CDR2 SVGIG (reference sequence). This CDR3 region has 13 residues. Trimming took 8 bases from V and 4 from J, leaving 17 bases between them. This clonotype was seen a single time. With random hexamers, 0.5 to 1 ug RNA was reverse transcribed. TCRdb fed the immunoSEQ multiplex PCR reads into MiXCR, producing one record per CDR3 protein. The sample records some 260,000 distinct CDR3 sequences, around 83% being singletons. The chain joins TRBV30 to TRBJ1-2; tentative D call: TRBD1 (5 bases). The clonotype comes from a human donor with multiple sclerosis. Material: CD8+ T cells from PBMCs. CDR3 bases: TGTGCCGGCTACTCCGGGACCCGCTATGGCTACACCTTC. This translates into CAGYSGTRYGYTF.